Below, one TCR beta chain is given with its context. The authors' processing: Reference gene primer amplification in the assay estimated nucleated cell counts. Measured with immunoSEQ multiplex PCR; TCRdb has only the in-frame clones, and not every one. That table furnishes V, J and clone size, whereas the DNA furnished D and trimming. The table lists roughly 570,000 clones, approximately 88% of them singletons. This specimen comes from a study of blood T cell repertoires in COVID-19. Across the study: Some COVID-19 samples were acute and others convalescent; all came from the United States, Italy and Spain. T cells, B-cell-depleted T cells, or PBMCs supplied cDNA or gDNA.

The clonotype comes from a woman in her forties or fifties with COVID-19, enrolled during active disease. Input material: peripheral blood.

The CDR3 is CASSPPGSPLHF. The DNA of the CDR3 is TGTGCCAGTAGCCCACCGGGTTCACCCCTCCACTTT. The J gene is TRBJ1-6, the V gene TRBV19; D ambiguous. The CDR3 spans 12 residues. Germline CDR1 is LNHDA and CDR2 is SQIVND (reference sequence). V was clipped by 6 bases and J by 9 bases, with 9 bases between them.